What follows describes a single T cell receptor (beta chain). This sequence may be a read error, since a much larger clone differs from it by one base. The CDR3 extends over 16 amino acids. The V segment lost 5 bases and the J segment 6 bases; nucleotides outside the gene matches: 8. Looked up from germline, CDR1 is LNHDA and CDR2 is SQIVND (reference sequence). The CD8+CD4-CCR7+CD45RA+ phenotype defined the sorted naive CD8 T cells. The source of the sample is a study of molecular identifiers for immune sequencing clone quantification. Looking at the study overall: Five aliquots were made in replicates from the RNA of about 20,000 or 100,000 naive CD8 cells, and four were sequenced.

TCRdb passed the PCR reads through MiXCR, listing each CDR3 protein once. The data contain about 60,000 distinct CDR3 sequences, 19% of them singletons. The TCR originated in a human donor in good health. Some libraries in this study had Jurkat cell RNA spiked in. This chain links TRBV19 with TRBJ2-1; 12 bases align to TRBD2. Sequenced sample: naive CD8+ T cells from blood, with Jurkat cell RNA spiked in. The subset denotes: FACS-sorted CD8+CD4-CCR7+CD45RA+ naive T cells. The CDR3 is CASSDLGLAGPNEQFF. Written as DNA, the CDR3 is TGTGCCAGTAGTGACCTCGGACTAGCGGGACCCAATGAGCAGTTCTTC.